This TCR beta chain was obtained from a study of T cells after posttransplantation cyclophosphamide. Germline CDR1 MGHRA, CDR2 YSYEKL. The CDR3 spans 14 residues. Trimming stripped 1 base from V and 4 bases from J, with 9 bases between. For this clone: What it recognizes is unknown.

Sequencing used immunoSEQ multiplex PCR; TCRdb keeps in-frame clones, though not all of them. The profile covers 6,100 or so clones, with roughly four fifths appearing a single time and 20% to 25% taken by the ten largest. Whole-study results and caveats: TRB overlap between skin or GI tissue T cells and blood was limited.

A marrow graft followed busulfan-fludarabine conditioning, with cyclophosphamide on days +3 and +4. The sample was PBMCs, taken around 1,500 days after allogeneic stem cell transplant with posttransplant cyclophosphamide. The chain recombines TRBV4-1 with TRBJ2-3; D unclear. The sequence came from a male patient aged 30 to 39 who received an allogeneic stem cell transplant from a related donor, was CMV-positive, and had acute GVHD only. These T cells may partly come from the graft donor. The CDR3 DNA follows: TGCGCCAGCAGCCAAGCCGAGCGTTCAGATACGCAGTATTTT. The encoded protein is CASSQAERSDTQYF.